The present T cell receptor beta chain was sequenced within a study of beta chain features in type 1 diabetes. Sequenced material consisted of expressed TCRB transcripts (all of the isolated RNA was reverse transcribed). TCRdb's table, derived via immunoSEQ multiplex PCR, lists solely in-frame clones and lacks some. In the table there are more than 120,000 clones, about 13% of which are singletons. Whole-study results and caveats: Shorter templates might be favored by PCR, and equally so in patients and in controls. All four CD4+ subsets of Type 1 diabetes patients contained TCRB CDR3s that were moderately but significantly shorter.

Trimming took off 3 bases at V and 2 bases at J, with 4 bases between the two ends. Germline V gene sequence: CDR1 MDHEN, CDR2 SYDVKM. This CDR3 is built from 12 residues. Worth noting for this clone: What it binds is unknown.

Sequencing was done on a sample of central memory CD4+ T cells from blood. The chain is built from TRBV28 and TRBJ1-2; no reliable D call. The receptor was isolated from a man aged 18 to 29 with type 1 diabetes. The CDR3 coding sequence is TGTGCCAGCAGTTTCCCCAACTATGGCTACACCTTC. This translates into CASSFPNYGYTF.